Detailed here is one T cell receptor beta chain. Its antigen is currently not known. Base-call qualities are not available, and no considerably larger clone is one nucleotide away. This specimen comes from a study of blood T cell repertoires in COVID-19 (dated by TCRdb to about 2020). Turning to the overall study: Samples from collaborators originated in the United States, Italy and Spain and spanned both the acute and convalescent phases of COVID-19. The material from the prospective study consisted of cDNA or gDNA derived from T cells, B-cell-depleted T cells, or PBMCs. Subjects who had been exposed to COVID-19, were actively infected with it, or had recovered from it provided the deeply sampled blood TCRbeta repertoires that made up the dataset. The repertoires were released in a freely available public database meant as a resource for research on the immune response to SARS-CoV-2. The samples were drawn from two sources: the first 160 participants of the ongoing ImmuneRACE study, and 1,254 subjects contributed by 6 global collaborators. Nearly every sample came with metadata listing a de-identified subject ID, COVID-19 status, age in years and sex. Where available, HLA class I and class II types were obtained from metadata supplied by the sample provider rather than from assay-based typing. On the study overall, not on this receptor specifically: The amount of clinical and demographic metadata varied by source and participant and was provided uncurated.

At the junction V is shortened by 2 bases and J by 7 bases, with 12 bases in between. The cysteine opens and the phenylalanine closes a CDR3 of 14 amino acids. Only the CDR3 DNA is retained, 42 bases long and in frame from the first base. Taken from the germline V gene (reference sequence), the CDR1 and CDR2 loops are GTSNPN and SVGIG. Each collaborating institution followed its own protocols to collect whole blood in K2EDTA tubes. For TCRbeta analysis, collaborator samples were shipped as frozen whole blood, as isolated PBMCs, or as DNA extracted from either sample type. The immunoSEQ Assay, a bias-controlled multiplex PCR, was used to amplify TCRbeta CDR3 regions from genomic DNA. The published analysis was carried out like this. The number of nucleated cells in each sample was estimated from the amplification of reference gene primers within the assay. To quantify the absolute abundance of each unique TCRbeta CDR3 rearrangement, sequence reads were collapsed and filtered. For each sample, productive Simpson clonality was calculated as the square root of Simpson's diversity index over productive rearrangements. Held by TCRdb, this immuneACCESS table contains in-frame sequences only and omits some clones. Under half of the omission traces to an unresolved V gene where checked; the cause of the rest is unknown. That table supplies the V and J calls and clone size; D and trimming were determined from the DNA. The sample table lists 65,000 to 75,000 clones, about nine tenths of them with a count of one. Of the sample, approximately 29% is held by the ten largest clones.

Sequencing used peripheral blood. This receptor was obtained from an elderly woman with active or convalescent COVID-19. The chain employs TRBV30 and TRBJ1-6; TRBD1 is possibly the D segment (6 matching bases). In nucleotide form, the sequence is TGTGCCTGGAGTACCGGGACACCGAATTCACCCCTCCACTTT. Its amino acids are CAWSTGTPNSPLHF.